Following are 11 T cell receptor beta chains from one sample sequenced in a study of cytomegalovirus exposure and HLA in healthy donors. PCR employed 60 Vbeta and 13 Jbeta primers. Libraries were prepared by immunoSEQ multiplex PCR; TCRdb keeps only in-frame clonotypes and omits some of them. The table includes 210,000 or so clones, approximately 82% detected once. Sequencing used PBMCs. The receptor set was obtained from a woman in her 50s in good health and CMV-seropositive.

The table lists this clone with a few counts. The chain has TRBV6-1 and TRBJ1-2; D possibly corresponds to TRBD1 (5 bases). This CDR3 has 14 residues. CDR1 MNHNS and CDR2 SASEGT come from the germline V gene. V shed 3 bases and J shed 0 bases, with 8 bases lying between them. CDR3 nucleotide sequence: TGTGCCAGCAGTGATGACAGAGCTAACTATGGCTACACCTTC. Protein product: CASSDDRANYGYTF.

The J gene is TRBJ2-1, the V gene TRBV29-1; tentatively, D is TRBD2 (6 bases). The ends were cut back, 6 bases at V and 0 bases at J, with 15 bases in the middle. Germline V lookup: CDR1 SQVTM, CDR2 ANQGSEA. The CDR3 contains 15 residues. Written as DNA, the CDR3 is TGCAGCGTCCGGAGGGGCAGCAGCTCCTACAATGAGCAGTTCTTC. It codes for CSVRRGSSSYNEQFF.

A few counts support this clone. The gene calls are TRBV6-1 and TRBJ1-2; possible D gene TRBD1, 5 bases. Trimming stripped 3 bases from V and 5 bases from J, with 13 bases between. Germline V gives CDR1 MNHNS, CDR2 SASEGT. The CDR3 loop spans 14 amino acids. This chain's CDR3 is CASSEQGASYGYTF. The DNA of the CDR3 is TGTGCCAGCAGTGAGCAAGGGGCGTCGTATGGCTACACCTTC.

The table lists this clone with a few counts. CDR3 sequence: CASGQGAGGETQYF. DNA of the CDR3: TGCGCCAGCGGACAGGGGGCCGGGGGGGAGACCCAGTACTTC. The rearrangement joins TRBV5-1 to TRBJ2-5; 11 nucleotides match TRBD1. CDR3 length: 14 amino acids. Germline V CDR1 and CDR2: SGHRS, YFSETQ. With 7 bases clipped from V and 5 bases from J, the junction kept 7 bases outside the gene matches.

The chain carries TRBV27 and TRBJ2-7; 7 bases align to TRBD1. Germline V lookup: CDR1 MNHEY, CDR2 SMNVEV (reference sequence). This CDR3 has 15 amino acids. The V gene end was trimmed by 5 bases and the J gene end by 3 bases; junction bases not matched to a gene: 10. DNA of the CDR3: TGTGCCAGCAGTCTAAGACAGGGTCTCCTCTACGAGCAGTACTTC. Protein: CASSLRQGLLYEQYF.

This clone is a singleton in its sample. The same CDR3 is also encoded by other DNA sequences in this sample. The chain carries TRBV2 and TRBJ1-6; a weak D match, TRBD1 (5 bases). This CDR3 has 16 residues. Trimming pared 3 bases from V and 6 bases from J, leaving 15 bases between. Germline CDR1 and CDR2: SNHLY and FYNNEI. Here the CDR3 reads CASSDPDTPSNSPLHF. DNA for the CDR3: TGTGCCAGCAGTGACCCGGACACCCCATCTAATTCACCCCTCCACTTT.

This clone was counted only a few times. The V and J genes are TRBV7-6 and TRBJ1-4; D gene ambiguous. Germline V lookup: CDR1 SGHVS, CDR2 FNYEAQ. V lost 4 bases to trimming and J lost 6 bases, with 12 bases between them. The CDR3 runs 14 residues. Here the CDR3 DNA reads TGTGCCAGCAGCTCGACCTGGAGTGATGAAAAACTGTTTTTT. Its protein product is CASSSTWSDEKLFF.

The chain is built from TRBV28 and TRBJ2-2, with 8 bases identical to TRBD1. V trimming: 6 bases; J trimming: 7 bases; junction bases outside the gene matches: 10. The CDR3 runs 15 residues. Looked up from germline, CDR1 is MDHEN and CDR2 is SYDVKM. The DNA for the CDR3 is TGTGCCAGCAGCTTAATACAGGGGGATGGCGGGGAGCTGTTTTTT. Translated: CASSLIQGDGGELFF.

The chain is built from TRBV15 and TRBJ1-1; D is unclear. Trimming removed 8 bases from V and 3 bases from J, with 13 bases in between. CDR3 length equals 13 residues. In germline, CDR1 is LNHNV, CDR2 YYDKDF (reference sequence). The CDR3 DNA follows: TGTGCCACCTGGAGCCGACGGGACACTGAAGCTTTCTTT. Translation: CATWSRRDTEAFF.

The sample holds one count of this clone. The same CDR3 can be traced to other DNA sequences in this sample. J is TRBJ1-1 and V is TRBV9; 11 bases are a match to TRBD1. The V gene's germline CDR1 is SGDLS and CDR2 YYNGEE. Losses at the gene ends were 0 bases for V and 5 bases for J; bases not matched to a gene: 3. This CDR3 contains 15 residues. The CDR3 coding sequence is TGTGCCAGCAGCGTAGTTGGGACAGGGGGTACTGAAGCTTTCTTT. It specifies CASSVVGTGGTEAFF.

CDR3 coding DNA: TGTGCCAGCAGCTTAGCGGGAGCGGTGAACACTGAAGCTTTCTTT. Its translation is CASSLAGAVNTEAFF. The chain uses TRBV7-2 and TRBJ1-1; D unclear. Germline CDR1 SGHTA, CDR2 FQGNSA. Trimming took 0 bases from V and 0 from J, leaving 8 bases between them. This CDR3 region has 15 residues. Filled out from reference TRBV7-2 and TRBJ1-1, the complete variable domain reads GAGVSQSPSNKVTEKGKDVELRCDPISGHTALYWYRQSLGQGLEFLIYFQGNSAPDKSGLPSDRFSAERTGGSVSTLTIQRTQQEDSAVYLCASSLAGAVNTEAFFGQGTRLTVV.